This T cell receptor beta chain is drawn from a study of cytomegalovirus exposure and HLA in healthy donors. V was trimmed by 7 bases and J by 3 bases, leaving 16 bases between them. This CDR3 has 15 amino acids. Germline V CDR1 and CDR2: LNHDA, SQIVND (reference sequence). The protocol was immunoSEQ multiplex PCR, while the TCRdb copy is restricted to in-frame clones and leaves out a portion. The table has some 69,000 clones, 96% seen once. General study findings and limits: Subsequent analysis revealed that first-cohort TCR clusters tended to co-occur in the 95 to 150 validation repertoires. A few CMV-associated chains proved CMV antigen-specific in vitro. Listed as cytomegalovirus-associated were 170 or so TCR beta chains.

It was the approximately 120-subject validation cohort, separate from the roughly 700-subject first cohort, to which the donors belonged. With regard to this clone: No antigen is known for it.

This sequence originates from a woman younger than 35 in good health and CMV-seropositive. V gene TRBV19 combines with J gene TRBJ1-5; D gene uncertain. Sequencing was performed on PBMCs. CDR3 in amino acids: CASTISINYNQPQHF. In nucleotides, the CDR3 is TGTGCCAGTACCATAAGCATAAACTACAATCAGCCCCAGCATTTT.